The 14 T cell receptor beta chains in this list originate from one sample, sequenced in a study of vaccination effects on CD4 cells after COVID-19. Antigen-specific CD4+ T cell clonotypes were called by their expansion after viral peptide-pool culture in ViraFEST. It was after approximately 10 days of culture that CD4+ T cells were isolated. Nucleocapsid antibody tests were negative, and the vaccine recipients had no prior SARS-CoV-2 infection. Produced via immunoSEQ multiplex PCR; TCRdb's table is partial and in-frame only. The repertoire has 70,000 or so clones, about 79% of them found once; the top ten carry more than 9%. Their antigens remain unidentified. Sequenced here: CD4+ T cells from PBMCs cultured with SARS-CoV-2 spike peptides, sampled before COVID-19 vaccination. The receptors shown here come from a human donor who received a COVID-19 vaccine.

The chain has TRBV18 and TRBJ1-3; the D is unclear. V was trimmed by 1 base and J by 2 bases, leaving 6 bases between them. The germline V gene has CDR1 KGHSH and CDR2 LQKENI. The CDR3 extends over 14 amino acids. The CDR3 DNA sequence: TGTGCCAGCTCACCACAAAGGGCTGGAAACACCATATATTTT. It is translated as CASSPQRAGNTIYF.

This chain joins TRBV9 and TRBJ2-2; possible D gene TRBD1, 5 bases. V lost 0 bases to trimming and J lost 3 bases, with 9 bases between them. The CDR3 is 15 residues long. The germline V gene has CDR1 SGDLS and CDR2 YYNGEE. The CDR3 spells CASSVGTHYTGELFF. CDR3 coding DNA: TGTGCCAGCAGCGTAGGGACACATTACACCGGGGAGCTGTTTTTT.

This rearrangement joins TRBV6-1 to TRBJ1-3; D unresolved. CDR1 is MNHNS and CDR2 is SASEGT in the germline V gene. V lost 2 bases and J lost 0, with 11 bases in between. This CDR3 contains 16 residues. The CDR3 loop reads CASSEQASDSGNTIYF. CDR3 in DNA: TGTGCCAGCAGTGAACAGGCCAGTGACTCTGGAAACACCATATATTTT.

V gene TRBV7-2 combines with J gene TRBJ2-2, with D possibly being TRBD1 or TRBD2 (5 bases each). Trimming left V 5 bases short and J 1 base short, with 11 bases between. The CDR3 runs to 15 residues. The germline CDR1 and CDR2 sequences are SGHTA and FQGNSA. The CDR3 loop is CASSPGTVNTGELFF. The CDR3 DNA reads as TGTGCCAGCAGCCCTGGGACGGTGAACACCGGGGAGCTGTTTTTT.

This rearrangement joins TRBV5-1 to TRBJ2-7; D may correspond to TRBD1 or TRBD2 (6 bases each). V dropped 0 bases and J dropped 3 bases, with 13 bases sitting between them. Germline-derived CDR1 and CDR2 are SGHRS and YFSETQ. The CDR3 consists of 15 residues. In DNA form, the CDR3 reads TGCGCCAGCAGCTTGGGACAGGAGGGCTTCTACGAGCAGTACGTC. Translated, it gives CASSLGQEGFYEQYV.

The chain has TRBV5-1 and TRBJ2-3, with 9 bases fitting TRBD2. V was clipped by 1 base and J by 6 bases; unmatched bases: 6. The CDR3 totals 15 residues. Germline V gives CDR1 SGHRS, CDR2 YFSETQ. As DNA, the CDR3 is TGCGCCAGCAGCTTGCGCCCGGGACTAGCTGATACGCAGTATTTT. This codes for CASSLRPGLADTQYF.

J is TRBJ2-1 and V is TRBV18, with 7 bases aligning to TRBD1. This CDR3 contains 18 residues. V was pared by 3 bases and J by 2 bases, with 13 bases of the junction left unmatched. Germline CDR1 is KGHSH and CDR2 is LQKENI. The CDR3 nucleotides are TGTGCCAGCTCACCTGACAGGGTGATTGAGCGGCCCTACAATGAGCAGTTCTTC. It yields the protein CASSPDRVIERPYNEQFF. Full variable domain (remainder filled in from reference TRBV18 and TRBJ2-1): NAGVMQNPRHLVRRRGQEARLRCSPMKGHSHVYWYRQLPEEGLKFMVYLQKENIIDESGMPKERFSAEFPKEGPSILRIQQVVRGDSAAYFCASSPDRVIERPYNEQFFGPGTRLTVL.

This clone occurred a few times. The chain carries TRBV11-3 and TRBJ2-1; tentatively, D is TRBD1 (5 bases). This CDR3 region has 12 residues. V was clipped by 5 bases and J by 8 bases, with 10 bases between them. CDR1 is SGHNT and CDR2 is YENEEA in the germline V gene. CDR3 protein: CASSTSTDEQFF. The CDR3 bases are TGTGCCAGCAGCACTTCGACAGATGAGCAGTTCTTC.

The chain is built from TRBV6-5 and TRBJ2-7; 9 bases map to TRBD2. The V gene's germline CDR1 is MNHEY and CDR2 SVGAGI. V was pared by 7 bases and J by 1 base, with 8 bases of the junction left unmatched. The length of the CDR3 is 15 residues. CDR3 residues: CASKLQAGGSYEQYV. The CDR3 region has the DNA TGTGCCAGCAAACTCCAAGCGGGGGGATCCTACGAGCAGTACGTC.

V usage is TRBV6-4 and J usage is TRBJ1-5; 7 bases are a match to TRBD1. Trimming took 6 bases from V and 3 from J; bases not matched to a gene: 5. Germline CDR1 is MRHNA and CDR2 is SNTAGT. The CDR3 has 14 residues. The CDR3 DNA reads as TGTGCCAGCAGCTTCGACAGGGACAATCAGCCCCAGCATTTT. Encoded protein: CASSFDRDNQPQHF.

The chain couples TRBV10-3 to TRBJ2-1; D gene ambiguous. V gave up 10 bases and J gave up 5 bases, with 18 bases separating them. From germline, CDR1 is ENHRY and CDR2 SYGVKD. This CDR3 contains 14 residues. CDR3 region: CATKAPSDDNEQFF. DNA for the CDR3: TGTGCCACCAAAGCCCCATCGGACGACAATGAGCAGTTCTTC.

This clone was detected only a few times. CDR3 nucleotides: TGTGCCAGCAGCTTAGCGCGCAACAGCAATTCACCCCTCCACTTT. Protein: CASSLARNSNSPLHF. The chain recombines TRBV7-8 with TRBJ1-6; D remains unclear. The length of the CDR3 is 15 residues. Trimming left V 0 bases short and J 7 bases short, with 10 bases between. Germline CDR1 and CDR2: SGHVS and FQNEAQ.

The J gene is TRBJ2-7, the V gene TRBV10-3; tentatively, D is TRBD2 (6 bases). The CDR3 covers 13 residues. The germline V and J ends were trimmed by 8 bases and 2 bases, with 13 bases remaining between them. Germline V lookup: CDR1 ENHRY, CDR2 SYGVKD. The CDR3 nucleotides are TGTGCCATCCGTCGCGGGGAAACCTACGAGCAGTACGTC. Translating it yields CAIRRGETYEQYV.

The sample holds one count of this clone. CDR3: CASSDPRGAGYNEQFF. The DNA of the CDR3 is TGTGCCAGCAGTGATCCGCGCGGGGCCGGCTACAATGAGCAGTTCTTC. This chain links TRBV25-1 with TRBJ2-1; D might be TRBD2 (6 bases). The ends were cut back, 3 bases at V and 3 bases at J, with 15 bases in the middle. The CDR3 covers 16 residues. Looked up from germline, CDR1 is MGHDK and CDR2 is SYGVNS. The full variable domain, its missing parts supplied by reference TRBV25-1 and TRBJ2-1, is EADIYQTPRYLVIGTGKKITLECSQTMGHDKMYWYQQDPGMELHLIHYSYGVNSTEKGDLSSESTVSRIRTEHFPLTLESARPSHTSQYLCASSDPRGAGYNEQFFGPGTRLTVL.